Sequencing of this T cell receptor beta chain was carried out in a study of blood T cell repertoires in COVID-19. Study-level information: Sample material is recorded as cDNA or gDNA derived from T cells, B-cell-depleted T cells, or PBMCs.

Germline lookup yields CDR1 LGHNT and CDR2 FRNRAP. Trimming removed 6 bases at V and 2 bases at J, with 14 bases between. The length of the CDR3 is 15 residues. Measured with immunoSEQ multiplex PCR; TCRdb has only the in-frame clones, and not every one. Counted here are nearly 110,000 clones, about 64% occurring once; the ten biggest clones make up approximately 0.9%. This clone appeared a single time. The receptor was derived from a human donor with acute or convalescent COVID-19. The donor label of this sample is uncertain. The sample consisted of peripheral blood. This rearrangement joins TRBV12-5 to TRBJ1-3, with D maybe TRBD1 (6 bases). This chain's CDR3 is CASGDYYRAGNTIYF. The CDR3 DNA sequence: TGTGCTAGTGGCGACTACTACAGGGCTGGAAACACCATATATTTT.